The present T cell receptor (beta chain) was sequenced within a study of cytomegalovirus exposure and HLA in healthy donors. Study-wide findings and caveats: There were some public TCRs occurring in many donors, but most TCR sequences were rare.

Germline-derived CDR1 and CDR2 are ENHRY and SYGVKD. V was pared by 0 bases and J by 9 bases, with 3 bases of the junction left unmatched. This CDR3 is built from 14 residues. With respect to this clone: Antigen unknown.

Sequenced by immunoSEQ multiplex PCR; TCRdb stores in-frame clones only, minus some. The sample shows approximately 46,000 clones, 93% of them seen only once. The receptor was isolated from a woman aged 18-35 years in good health and CMV-seronegative. The chain carries TRBV10-3 and TRBJ2-7; 12 nucleotides agree with TRBD2. The sample comprised PBMCs. CDR3 nucleotide sequence: TGTGCCATCAGTGAGTCTGCTAGCGGGGGGGGGCAGTACTTC. It yields the protein CAISESASGGGQYF.